This TCR beta chain was sequenced in a study of blood T cell repertoires in COVID-19. CDR3 size: 14 residues. The germline V and J ends were trimmed by 1 base and 1 base, with 7 bases remaining between them. CDR1 SGHTA and CDR2 FQGNSA come from the germline V gene. Sequencing was performed with immunoSEQ multiplex PCR; in TCRdb, only in-frame clones are kept and a portion is missing. The repertoire holds some 240,000 clones, with roughly 81% as singletons. J is TRBJ1-1 and V is TRBV7-2; D uncertain. Material: peripheral blood. The source is a woman of 80 years or more with COVID-19, enrolled during active disease. CDR3 DNA sequence: TGTGCCAGCAGCTTAGGCAGGCAGAACACTGAAGCTTTCTTT. It codes for CASSLGRQNTEAFF.